This is a list of T cell receptor beta chains from one sample in a study of neoadjuvant anti-PD-1 for oral cavity cancer. TCRdb's copy holds only in-frame clones and misses some; the assay was immunoSEQ multiplex PCR. The sample has more than 10,000 clones; over 50% are singletons. The specimen was PBMCs, collected before nivolumab (anti-PD-1) treatment. Receptors were obtained from a person between 40 and 85 years old with oral cavity squamous cell carcinoma. Both conserved end residues are part of each CDR3. D genes are given only for firm matches. Expanded clones get a size class; other rows say once, few or many, or leave the size out.

d_call j_call clone_size cdr3_length v_call cdr3_aa cdr3_nt
TRBD1 TRBJ2-7 - 15 TRBV28 CASSTPYRDSDEQYF TGTGCCAGCAGTACCCCCTACAGGGACAGTGACGAGCAGTACTTC
- TRBJ2-1 once 16 TRBV5-1 CASSLAGGVSYNEQFF TGCGCCAGCAGCTTGGCCGGGGGTGTCTCCTACAATGAGCAGTTCTTC
- TRBJ1-1 few 15 TRBV27 CASSASWGVNTEAFF TGTGCCAGCAGTGCCTCTTGGGGGGTTAACACTGAAGCTTTCTTT
TRBD1 TRBJ1-1 - 16 TRBV10-3 CAISESPGGPNTEAFF TGTGCCATCAGTGAGTCCCCAGGGGGTCCGAACACTGAAGCTTTCTTT
- TRBJ1-4 - 12 TRBV28 CASSSTRFELFF TGTGCCAGCAGTTCTACCCGTTTCGAACTGTTTTTT
TRBD2 TRBJ2-1 - 16 TRBV19 CASSIGTSGRFNEQFF TGTGCCAGTAGTATTGGGACTAGCGGGAGGTTCAATGAGCAGTTCTTC
- TRBJ2-1 - 13 TRBV5-1 CASSLGKAGEQFF TGCGCCAGCAGCCTCGGCAAGGCAGGAGAGCAGTTCTTC
- TRBJ1-2 - 15 TRBV2 CASSQTGTRGGGYTF TGTGCCAGCAGTCAGACCGGGACAAGGGGCGGTGGCTACACCTTC
TRBD2 TRBJ2-2 - 16 TRBV27 CASSLQRDRVPGELFF TGTGCCAGCAGTTTACAGCGGGATAGGGTTCCCGGGGAGCTGTTTTTT
- TRBJ2-2 few 15 TRBV2 CASSKTPRVDGELFF TGTGCCAGCAGCAAAACTCCCCGCGTGGACGGGGAGCTGTTTTTT
- TRBJ2-7 - 13 TRBV4-1 CASSPGPRHEQYF TGCGCCAGCAGCCCGGGCCCCAGGCACGAGCAGTACTTC
- TRBJ2-7 - 15 TRBV27 CASSKQGRGDYEQYF TGTGCCAGCAGTAAACAGGGAAGGGGGGACTACGAGCAGTACTTC
TRBD1 TRBJ2-7 - 15 TRBV5-1 CASSFITGGSYEQYF TGCGCCAGCAGCTTTATTACAGGGGGCTCCTACGAGCAGTACTTC
- TRBJ1-4 - 13 TRBV2 CASGPATNEKLFF TGTGCCAGCGGGCCTGCAACTAATGAAAAACTGTTTTTT
- TRBJ2-1 - 11 TRBV20-1 CSARDGVEQFF TGCAGTGCTAGAGATGGCGTTGAGCAGTTCTTC
TRBD1 TRBJ2-2 once 15 TRBV27 CASSPRQGWTGELFF TGTGCCAGCAGTCCGCGACAGGGGTGGACCGGGGAGCTGTTTTTT
- TRBJ2-7 few 16 TRBV4-1 CASSQEPNRGPHEQYF TGCGCCAGCAGCCAAGAACCTAATCGGGGGCCCCACGAGCAGTACTTC
TRBD1 TRBJ2-7 - 15 TRBV5-1 CASSGPPGGYYEQYF TGCGCCAGCAGCGGACCCCCAGGGGGCTACTACGAGCAGTACTTC
TRBD1 TRBJ2-7 - 16 TRBV5-5 CASSLGAGTGTYEQYF TGTGCCAGCAGCTTGGGGGCCGGGACAGGGACCTACGAGCAGTACTTC
- TRBJ2-7 - 14 TRBV28 CASSFPGGSYEQYF TGTGCCAGCAGTTTCCCCGGGGGCTCCTACGAGCAGTACTTC
TRBD1 TRBJ2-1 - 16 TRBV7-8 CASSSRTGGSYNEQFF TGTGCCAGCAGCTCGCGGACAGGGGGCTCCTACAATGAGCAGTTCTTC
- TRBJ2-4 few 15 TRBV5-1 CASSREGGAKNIQYF TGCGCCAGCAGCAGGGAAGGAGGGGCCAAAAACATTCAGTACTTC
- TRBJ1-2 - 15 TRBV6-5 CASRPSGTQGYGYTF TGTGCCAGCAGACCCTCCGGGACACAAGGCTATGGCTACACCTTC
- TRBJ1-1 - 13 TRBV29-1 CSVTPPGNTEAFF TGCAGCGTAACCCCCCCCGGGAACACTGAAGCTTTCTTT
- TRBJ2-1 - 14 TRBV29-1 CSVDRTYINNEQFF TGCAGCGTTGACAGGACTTATATTAACAATGAGCAGTTCTTC
TRBD1 TRBJ2-2 few 15 TRBV5-4 CASRPGTANTGELFF TGTGCCAGCAGACCCGGGACAGCGAACACCGGGGAGCTGTTTTTT
- TRBJ2-7 few 15 TRBV28 CASSLTGLTSYEQYF TGTGCCAGCAGTCTAACGGGACTGACCTCCTACGAGCAGTACTTC